This T cell receptor beta chain was identified during a study of cytomegalovirus exposure and HLA in healthy donors (dated by TCRdb to between 2016 and 2019). Notes on the research overall: According to an earlier analysis of several hundred of the donors, roughly 180 million T cells yielded 117 million unique TCR beta sequences and less than 300 Gb of sequence data. An early release covering roughly 600 HLA-typed donors comprised about 300 gigabases of sequencing data and approximately 85 million unique TCR sequences. The genetic ancestry cluster associated with self-reported Caucasian donors included around four fifths of the 350 to 500 genotyped donors. The study aimed to test whether cataloging public T cell receptors could reveal signatures of past pathogen exposure. The study used immunosequencing to profile the T cell repertoires of some 600 subjects and linked those repertoires to cytomegalovirus serostatus. Along with the roughly 670-subject first cohort, a separate validation cohort of around 110 different subjects was used. High-throughput TCR immunosequencing, statistical association of individual TCRs with disease status, and machine learning were combined to predict cytomegalovirus infection status. In a later analysis, previously published TCR beta repertoires from 666 donors were re-analyzed and high-resolution HLA genotyping was added so that TCR occurrence patterns could be studied. Rather than using new phenotypic data, the later analysis identified candidate immune exposures from TCR beta sequences and from how often those sequences occurred across donors. To decide whether each TCR beta V gene segment behaved as functional or pseudogenic, an earlier analysis of approximately 590 of the donors relied on high-throughput TCR beta sequencing. Alongside the repertoire data, information on donor age, sex, ethnicity and CMV serostatus was compiled. A later genetic analysis used genome-wide SNP genotypes for about 55% of the 666 donors, treating that subset as a discovery cohort. Every repertoire in the discovery cohort had been generated on one and the same sequencing platform. Class I and class II HLA loci were covered by the typing at four-digit resolution. The number of donors typed differed by locus, with roughly 620-630 for A, B, C, DRB1 and DQB1, around 500 for DQA1, some 570 for DPA1, and 472 for DPB1. Because of strong linkage in the cohort, roughly five DR-DQ haplotypes were treated as single units for association and clustering. Across some 400 genotyped donors of the cohort, an average of about 240,000 unique TCR beta nucleotide sequences per donor were sequenced, and 15% to 20% of those sequences were non-productive. What the authors observed across the whole study: Because HLA typing was missing for some donors at each locus, association tests included only the typed subset. Most TCR sequences were seen in very few donors, while some public TCRs were found in many individuals. A few of the identified cytomegalovirus-associated TCR beta chains were confirmed in vitro to be specific for cytomegalovirus antigens. Some IMGT-functional V segments, including TRBV6-2 and TRBV6-3, could not be distinguished by the 87-base-pair reads and were therefore excluded. In a later analysis, TCR association rates were found to vary across HLA loci, with the most associated TCRs seen for DRB1 alleles and the fewest for HLA-C alleles. CMV serostatus was the only immune exposure information available for the cohort. Presence/absence analyses assumed roughly uniform sequencing depth across donors, an assumption that may not hold. A later genetic analysis reported fewer N-insertions in productive TCRs among donors in an Asian-associated ancestry cluster than the roughly 620-donor mean. A group of highly shared sequence variants was considered likely to be a technical artifact of the sequencing pipeline. The authors suggested that the approach could potentially be generalized to other disease states and immunological phenotypes. Correlated functional status among segregating V segments might be attributable to linkage disequilibrium, but an unknown experimental factor could not be ruled out. Compared with equally common non-associated chains, HLA-associated TCR beta chains in a later analysis were more clonally expanded and had lower generation probabilities. In a later analysis, several top co-occurrence clusters were reported to appear linked to parvovirus B19, influenza, CMV and Epstein-Barr virus. A further reported finding was that TCR beta sequences accurately predicted the HLA-A and HLA-B alleles for most subjects in the first cohort. The study listed 170 or so TCR beta chains as associated with cytomegalovirus. In an earlier analysis of several hundred of the donors, most TCR beta V segments were observed in productive rearrangements about 87% or about 30% of the time, broadly matching IMGT annotations. A later analysis associated 16,951 TCR beta sequences with specific HLA alleles at a false discovery rate of 0.05. A later genetic analysis associated a missense DCLRE1C variant with V-gene and J-gene trimming of TCR beta chains, and an independent cohort replicated the association. Most CMV-associated TCR beta chains appeared to be HLA-restricted in a later analysis, and the HLA associations seemed to be driven largely by CMV exposure. Only TCR beta chains were sequenced in this cohort, and the absence of alpha or paired-chain data limited detectable features. Cytomegalovirus status was reported to be diagnosed by the classifier with high specificity and sensitivity in both the original and validation cohorts. Assigning TCR associations to individual alleles was difficult when HLA alleles, especially DR and DQ, strongly co-occurred. Because counts were too low, seventeen rarely observed V segments, including chromosome 9 orphons, were excluded from the earlier analysis of 587 of the donors.

As regards this clone: Its antigen is not yet known. Nothing much larger sits one base from this clone, and base qualities are not available.

The cohort consisted of 666 healthy bone marrow donors. At the time of sampling, every cohort member was nominally healthy, though immune exposures that went unrecorded were likely present. The donor was CMV seronegative and was included in the group of a few hundred seronegative cohort members. Each donor provided a peripheral blood sample, and peripheral blood mononuclear cells were used for TCR beta sequencing. The Qiagen DNeasy Blood Extraction Kit was used to extract genomic DNA from the blood cell samples. Library prep was done by the immunoSEQ multiplex PCR assay. A mixture of 60 forward primers for TCR Vbeta segments and 13 reverse primers for TCR Jbeta segments was used in the multiplex PCR. Amplification of the CDR3 region of rearranged TCR beta genes was performed with a multiplex PCR assay on genomic DNA. Amplified TCR beta libraries were sequenced as 87-base-pair reads on the Illumina HiSeq System. Concerning the study's data processing: A later analysis counted some 74 million unique TCR beta chains across the 666 repertoires, and roughly 10 million of these chains were shared by at least two donors. A nearest-neighbor algorithm error-corrected the raw reads and collapsed the reads into unique sequences, merging closely related sequences to remove PCR and sequencing errors. CDR3 sequences were aligned to IMGT reference sequences to assign V, D and J gene segments. For a sequence to be retained, at least a six-nucleotide match to both a V gene segment and a J gene segment was required. Rearrangements were called productive when the CDR3 lacked stop codons and stayed in frame with V and J; all others were non-productive. Following IMGT convention, CDR3 was defined as the stretch from the second conserved V-encoded cysteine up to the conserved J-encoded phenylalanine. The earlier analysis of about 590 of the donors excluded sequences that lacked an unambiguous match to a single V gene segment. An earlier analysis of about 590 of the donors classified V segments as functional when productive rearrangements were above 56.7% and as segregating when the standard deviation between donors was above 5%. A statistical classification framework was developed to diagnose cytomegalovirus status using the catalog of TCR beta chain sequences. In a later analysis, V and J genes were assigned by comparing TCR nucleotide sequences against IMGT/GENE-DB human TR gene sequences. Using the TCRdist pipeline, a later analysis assigned CDR3 sequences along with most-parsimonious VDJ recombination scenarios. In a later analysis, every TCR beta chain was defined by the combination of its CDR3 amino acid sequence and its V-gene family, and reads without a unique V-gene family were dropped. A later analysis removed 592 highly shared, low-generation-probability nucleotide sequences to deal with suspected cross-contamination and a sequencing artifact. In a later analysis, a clonal expansion index for each public chain was calculated from normalized within-repertoire ranks of inferred template counts. In a later analysis, generation probabilities were computed using a VDJ recombination model fitted to out-of-frame rearrangements, and the results were checked against IGoR. Hypergeometric tests were used in a later analysis to score TCR-TCR, TCR-HLA and TCR-CMV co-occurrence, with a repertoire-size bias correction applied to the TCR pairs. In a later analysis, false discovery rates were estimated by permuting HLA or CMV assignments 20 times. In a later analysis, co-occurring TCRs were grouped using DBSCAN, and TCRdist sequence similarity was added for clustering within HLA-allele-positive subsets. Repertoires with fewer than 30,000 or more than 120,000 public chains, plus five repertoires with anomalous nucleotide sharing, were excluded from co-occurrence clustering. The immuneACCESS repertoire file appears here via TCRdb, limited to in-frame rearrangements. These files lack a portion of the clones; in checked studies, under half of the deficit traces to unresolved V genes, and the cause of the others is not known. The V and J calls and the clone size are those of that table, but D and trimming were determined from the DNA. The sample table lists about 200,000 clones, about 78% of them with a count of one. 3% to 4.5% of the sample goes to the ten largest clones.

Clipping removes 2 bases from V and 5 bases from J, with 11 as the unmatched junction base count. The CDR3, cysteine through phenylalanine, is 16 amino acids long. Only the CDR3 DNA is retained, 48 bases long and in frame from the first base. CDR1 is given as MNHNS and CDR2 as SASEGT, both from the germline V gene. The rearranged segments are TRBV6-1 and TRBJ2-7; 8 middle bases align to TRBD1. The TCR originated in a male donor in good health and CMV-seronegative. Sequenced: PBMCs. The DNA reads as follows: TGTGCCAGCAGTGAACCAGGACAGGGAGGTTGGAACGAGCAGTACTTC. This translates into CASSEPGQGGWNEQYF.